The clone carrying this T cell receptor (beta chain) appeared once. V shed 8 bases, J shed 2 bases, and the junction held 6 bases outside the gene matches. The CDR3 extends over 14 amino acids. Germline CDR1 and CDR2: SNHLY and FYNNEI. The data belong to a study of cytomegalovirus exposure and HLA in healthy donors. Primers: 60 Vbeta forward and 13 Jbeta reverse. The protocol was immunoSEQ multiplex PCR, while the TCRdb copy is restricted to in-frame clones and leaves out a portion. The sample holds roughly 170,000 clones, roughly 71% seen once. The source is a girl aged 5-17 years in good health and CMV-seronegative. The chain uses TRBV2 and TRBJ2-3; 8 bases fit TRBD1. The sample comprised PBMCs. CDR3 amino acids: CASRLGQDTDTQYF. For the CDR3, the DNA is TGTGCCAGCCGCTTGGGACAGGACACAGATACGCAGTATTTT.